The 26 T cell receptor beta chains in this list originate from one sample, sequenced in a study of shared clonotypes between healthy human individuals. TCRdb's table, derived via immunoSEQ multiplex PCR, lists solely in-frame clones and lacks some. Of about 1.5 million clones detected, over 95% appear once; the ten largest clones hold roughly 1.2%. The specimen sequenced was naive CD4+ T cells sorted from blood. Indicated subset: CD45RA+ positively selected. The receptors come from a man aged 25-40 years in good health.

This chain uses TRBV6-5 with TRBJ1-1; D possibly corresponds to TRBD1 (5 bases). The V gene's germline CDR1 is MNHEY and CDR2 SVGAGI. This CDR3 is 16 amino acids long. Trimming removed 1 base at V and 7 bases at J, with 19 bases between. The CDR3 is CASSYFPGFGVGEAFF. CDR3 sequence (DNA): TGTGCCAGCAGTTACTTTCCAGGGTTCGGGGTTGGTGAAGCTTTCTTT.

The CDR3 sequence: CASHVGTNEKLFF. CDR3 in DNA: TGTGCCAGCCATGTGGGGACGAATGAAAAACTGTTTTTT. This chain connects TRBV28 to TRBJ1-4; tentatively, D is TRBD1 (5 bases). The CDR3 covers 13 residues. CDR1 and CDR2 (germline): MDHEN, SYDVKM. Deletions cut 8 bases from V and 5 bases from J, with 12 bases between.

The chain has TRBV5-5 and TRBJ2-5, with 9 bases identical to TRBD2. Germline loops: CDR1 SGHKS, CDR2 YYEKEE (reference sequence). Unmatched junction bases numbered 9, after V lost 3 bases and J lost 3 bases. The CDR3 consists of 16 residues. Written as DNA, the CDR3 is TGTGCCAGCAGCTCGATTAGCGGGAGTTCAGAAGAGACCCAGTACTTC. Translating gives CASSSISGSSEETQYF. Full variable domain (rest looked up from reference TRBV5-5 and TRBJ2-5): DAGVTQSPTHLIKTRGQQVTLRCSPISGHKSVSWYQQVLGQGPQFIFQYYEKEERGRGNFPDRFSARQFPNYSSELNVNALLLGDSALYLCASSSISGSSEETQYFGPGTRLLVL.

This chain connects TRBV27 to TRBJ2-7, with D perhaps TRBD2 (5 bases). The CDR3 contains 15 residues. Trimming pared 2 bases from V and 6 bases from J, leaving 17 bases between. CDR1 and CDR2 from the germline V gene are MNHEY and SMNVEV (reference sequence). The CDR3 sequence: CASSLVATHSSEQYF. CDR3 nucleotides: TGTGCCAGCAGTTTAGTAGCGACCCACTCAAGCGAGCAGTACTTC.

The chain couples TRBV5-1 to TRBJ1-2, with 12 bases fitting TRBD1. V dropped 0 bases and J dropped 7; count of bases not matched to a gene: 7. This CDR3 spans 16 amino acids. Germline-derived CDR1 and CDR2 are SGHRS and YFSETQ. The CDR3 sequence: CASSLAPGQGAGGYTF. Here the CDR3 DNA reads TGCGCCAGCAGCTTGGCCCCGGGACAGGGGGCGGGTGGCTACACCTTC.

The count of this clone is one. The chain uses TRBV6-5 and TRBJ1-1; no reliable D call. This CDR3 contains 15 residues. CDR1 is MNHEY, CDR2 SVGAGI, per germline. V was clipped by 0 bases and J by 1 base, with 9 bases between them. The CDR3 DNA reads as TGTGCCAGCAGTTACTCCGCCACGGCGAACACTGAAGCTTTCTTT. Its protein product is CASSYSATANTEAFF.

This chain connects TRBV27 to TRBJ2-7; D is ambiguous. The CDR3 totals 14 residues. The germline CDR1 and CDR2 sequences are MNHEY and SMNVEV (reference sequence). The ends were cut back, 5 bases at V and 3 bases at J, with 14 bases in the middle. As DNA, the CDR3 is TGTGCCAGCAGTAGGAAGACACAAGGCTACGAGCAGTACTTC. Protein sequence: CASSRKTQGYEQYF.

V and J are TRBV19 and TRBJ2-3; D not certain. Germline assignment: CDR1 LNHDA and CDR2 SQIVND (reference sequence). The CDR3 is 17 residues long. With 1 base removed from V and 0 bases from J, the gap between germline ends came to 14 bases. CDR3 DNA: TGTGCCAGTAGTATAGGGGGTGCGGATCTTAGCACAGATACGCAGTATTTT. As protein: CASSIGGADLSTDTQYF. Complete variable domain (other parts from reference TRBV19 and TRBJ2-3): DGGITQSPKYLFRKEGQNVTLSCEQNLNHDAMYWYRQDPGQGLRLIYYSQIVNDFQKGDIAEGYSVSREKKESFPLTVTSAQKNPTAFYLCASSIGGADLSTDTQYFGPGTRLTVL.

The J gene is TRBJ1-4, the V gene TRBV7-9; 10 nucleotides agree with TRBD1. V lost 5 bases and J lost 3; bases outside the gene matches: 3. The CDR3 is 15 residues long. Germline CDR1 and CDR2: SEHNR and FQNEAQ (reference sequence). As DNA, the CDR3 is TGTGCCAGCAGCGGGGGGACAGGGGCTAATGAAAAACTGTTTTTT. Translating it yields CASSGGTGANEKLFF. The entire variable domain, with the rest obtained from reference TRBV7-9 and TRBJ1-4, is as follows: DTGVSQNPRHKITKRGQNVTFRCDPISEHNRLYWYRQTLGQGPEFLTYFQNEAQLEKSRLLSDRFSAERPKGSFSTLEIQRTEQGDSAMYLCASSGGTGANEKLFFGSGTQLSVL.

This rearrangement joins TRBV9 to TRBJ1-2, with D unclear. This CDR3 is built from 17 residues. Germline CDR1 reads SGDLS; CDR2 reads YYNGEE. Deletions cut 0 bases from V and 8 bases from J, with 23 bases between. CDR3 nucleotides: TGTGCCAGCAGCGTAGCAGTAGTAGGAGGTTTGAAGGGCGGCTACACCTTC. This codes for CASSVAVVGGLKGGYTF.

V and J are TRBV7-6 and TRBJ2-7; 10 bases match TRBD1. The CDR3 runs 19 residues. V was pared by 5 bases and J by 3 bases, with 19 bases of the junction left unmatched. Per germline, CDR1 SGHVS and CDR2 FNYEAQ. The CDR3 region is CASSPVSPPDRGFFYEQYF. The CDR3 DNA reads TGTGCCAGCAGCCCAGTATCCCCGCCGGACAGGGGGTTTTTCTACGAGCAGTACTTC. The entire variable domain, with the rest obtained from reference TRBV7-6 and TRBJ2-7, is as follows: GAGVSQSPRYKVTKRGQDVALRCDPISGHVSLYWYRQALGQGPEFLTYFNYEAQQDKSGLPNDRFSAERPEGSISTLTIQRTEQRDSAMYRCASSPVSPPDRGFFYEQYFGPGTRLTVT.

The chain has TRBV16 and TRBJ2-1, with 12 nucleotides matching TRBD1. V lost 1 base, J lost 5 bases, and 3 bases stayed unmatched. CDR3 length equals 16 residues. The V gene's germline CDR1 is KGHSY and CDR2 FQNENV. The CDR3 spells CASSQLGQGANNEQFF. DNA for the CDR3: TGTGCCAGCAGCCAATTGGGACAGGGGGCCAACAATGAGCAGTTCTTC.

The rearrangement links TRBV7-2 to TRBJ1-2, with D hard to call. Germline assignment: CDR1 SGHTA and CDR2 FQGNSA. CDR3 length equals 13 residues. V was pared by 4 bases and J by 3 bases, with 9 bases between. The CDR3 loop reads CASSSRTDYGYTF. CDR3 coding DNA: TGTGCCAGCAGCTCGCGGACCGACTATGGCTACACCTTC.

The genes are TRBV19 and TRBJ2-3; TRBD1 might be the D (6 bases). This CDR3 is built from 15 residues. Per the germline V gene, CDR1 is LNHDA and CDR2 is SQIVND (reference sequence). V dropped 0 bases and J dropped 1 base, with 8 bases sitting between them. The CDR3 DNA is TGTGCCAGTAGTATAGATCGGACAGGCACAGATACGCAGTATTTT. Residues: CASSIDRTGTDTQYF.

J is TRBJ2-2 and V is TRBV7-8; D gene unclear. Germline CDR1 SGHVS, CDR2 FQNEAQ. This CDR3 region has 13 residues. Deletions cut 3 bases from V and 2 bases from J, with 4 bases between. The CDR3 region has the DNA TGTGCCAGCAGCTTCATAAACACCGGGGAGCTGTTTTTT. Its translation: CASSFINTGELFF.

J is TRBJ1-4 and V is TRBV5-4; TRBD1 matches at 10 bases. Germline CDR1 and CDR2: SGHNT and YYREEE (reference sequence). The CDR3 spans 13 residues. V dropped 4 bases and J dropped 7; count of bases not matched to a gene: 1. CDR3 loop: CASSGDRGEKLFF. The CDR3 DNA is TGTGCCAGCAGCGGGGACAGGGGTGAAAAACTGTTTTTT. Based on the CDR3 plus reference TRBV5-4 and TRBJ1-4, the full variable domain is ETGVTQSPTHLIKTRGQQVTLRCSSQSGHNTVSWYQQALGQGPQFIFQYYREEENGRGNFPPRFSGLQFPNYSSELNVNALELDDSALYLCASSGDRGEKLFFGSGTQLSVL.

The gene calls are TRBV2 and TRBJ1-2; D is possibly TRBD1 (5 bases). Trimming pared 7 bases from V and 2 bases from J, leaving 17 bases between. The germline V gene has CDR1 SNHLY and CDR2 FYNNEI. This CDR3 region has 15 residues. The CDR3 loop is CASMSTGVPNYGYTF. The CDR3 nucleotides read TGTGCCAGCATGAGTACAGGTGTTCCCAACTATGGCTACACCTTC. The variable domain in full, with the rest retrieved from reference TRBV2 and TRBJ1-2, is EPEVTQTPSHQVTQMGQEVILRCVPISNHLYFYWYRQILGQKVEFLVSFYNNEISEKSEIFDDQFSVERPDGSNFTLKIRSTKLEDSAMYFCASMSTGVPNYGYTFGSGTRLTVV.

Note on this clone: Other DNA sequences in the same sample also yield this CDR3. The V and J genes are TRBV29-1 and TRBJ1-1, with 9 bases fitting TRBD1. The CDR3 sequence is 12 residues long. From germline, CDR1 is SQVTM and CDR2 ANQGSEA. V gave up 6 bases and J gave up 5 bases; unmatched junction bases: 4. The CDR3 is CSVRQGGTEAFF. The DNA of the CDR3 is TGCAGCGTACGACAGGGGGGGACTGAAGCTTTCTTT.

The chain joins TRBV28 to TRBJ2-7; D may match TRBD1 or TRBD2 (5 bases each). The CDR3 consists of 13 residues. CDR1 is MDHEN and CDR2 is SYDVKM in the germline V gene. Trimming removed 9 bases from V and 0 bases from J, with 12 bases in between. The CDR3 nucleotides are TGTGCCAGTTGGGGGTACGGCTCCTACGAGCAGTACTTC. Translation: CASWGYGSYEQYF.

The sample holds a few counts of this clone. The sample has other DNA sequences that encode this CDR3 too. The chain is built from TRBV29-1 and TRBJ2-7; D gene uncertain. V was clipped by 4 bases and J by 3 bases, with 4 bases between them. CDR3 length: 10 amino acids. Germline V gene lookup returns CDR1 SQVTM and CDR2 ANQGSEA. The DNA for the CDR3 is TGCAGCGTTGGCAGCTACGAGCAGTACTTC. It codes for CSVGSYEQYF.

Here the CDR3 reads CASSLRQKETQYF. The CDR3 DNA reads as TGTGCCAGCAGCTTAAGACAGAAAGAGACCCAGTACTTC. J is TRBJ2-5 and V is TRBV7-9; the D gene is possibly TRBD1 (5 bases). This CDR3 region has 13 residues. The V and J ends lost 2 bases and 3 bases respectively, with 7 bases between them. In germline, CDR1 is SEHNR, CDR2 FQNEAQ (reference sequence).

The chain employs TRBV5-4 and TRBJ2-3; 10 nucleotides align to TRBD2. The CDR3 has 16 residues. With 0 bases clipped from V and 4 bases from J, the junction kept 5 bases outside the gene matches. Germline V gives CDR1 SGHNT, CDR2 YYREEE (reference sequence). The CDR3 coding sequence is TGTGCCAGCAGCTTGGTTCCTAGCGGGAGTGCAGATACGCAGTATTTT. Protein sequence: CASSLVPSGSADTQYF.

This chain links TRBV19 with TRBJ2-7; 13 positions agree with TRBD2. Losses at the gene ends were 4 bases for V and 3 bases for J; bases not matched to a gene: 9. This CDR3 contains 17 residues. Germline V gene sequence: CDR1 LNHDA, CDR2 SQIVND (reference sequence). The CDR3: CASSTGLAGAGFYEQYF. The CDR3 DNA reads TGTGCCAGTAGTACCGGACTAGCGGGAGCCGGGTTCTACGAGCAGTACTTC.

The chain links TRBV5-1 to TRBJ2-7; TRBD2 matches 15 bases. Looked up from germline, CDR1 is SGHRS and CDR2 is YFSETQ. The CDR3 has 16 residues. V trimming: 3 bases; J trimming: 6 bases; junction bases outside the gene matches: 7. This chain's CDR3 is CASSWGLAGGMLEQYF. DNA for the CDR3: TGCGCCAGCAGCTGGGGACTAGCGGGAGGTATGCTCGAGCAGTACTTC.

This chain uses TRBV29-1 with TRBJ2-7, with TRBD2 matching 10 bases. This CDR3 region has 14 residues. Trimming at V came to 1 base and at J to 6 bases, leaving 6 bases not matched to a gene. CDR1 and CDR2 from the germline V gene are SQVTM and ANQGSEA. The CDR3 reads CSVEGLAGAGEQYF. The CDR3, as DNA: TGCAGCGTTGAAGGGCTAGCGGGAGCGGGCGAGCAGTACTTC.

The genes are TRBV5-5 and TRBJ1-1, with no clear D. The CDR3 is made up of 15 amino acids. Germline CDR1 is SGHKS and CDR2 is YYEKEE (reference sequence). V lost 4 bases to trimming and J lost 3 bases, with 16 bases between them. CDR3 nucleotide sequence: TGTGCCAGCAGCAGACCCCCTCCGAGGTACACTGAAGCTTTCTTT. Its protein is CASSRPPPRYTEAFF.